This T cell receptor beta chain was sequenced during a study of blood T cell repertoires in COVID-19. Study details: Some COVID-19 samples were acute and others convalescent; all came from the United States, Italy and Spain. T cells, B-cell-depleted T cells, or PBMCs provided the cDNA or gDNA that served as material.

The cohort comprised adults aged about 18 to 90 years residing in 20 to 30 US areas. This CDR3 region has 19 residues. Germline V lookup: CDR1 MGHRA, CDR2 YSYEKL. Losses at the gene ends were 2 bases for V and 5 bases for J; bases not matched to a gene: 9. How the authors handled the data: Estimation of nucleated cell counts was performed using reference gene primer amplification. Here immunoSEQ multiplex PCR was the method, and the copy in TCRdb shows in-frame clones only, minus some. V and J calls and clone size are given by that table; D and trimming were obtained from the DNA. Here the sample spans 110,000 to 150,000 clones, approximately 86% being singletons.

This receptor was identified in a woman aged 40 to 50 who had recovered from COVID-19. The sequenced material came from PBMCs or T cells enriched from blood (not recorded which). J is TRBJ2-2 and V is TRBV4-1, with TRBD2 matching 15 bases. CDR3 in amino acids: CASSQPPGTSGRLTGELFF. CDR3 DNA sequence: TGCGCCAGCAGCCAACCTCCCGGGACTAGCGGGAGGCTGACCGGGGAGCTGTTTTTT.